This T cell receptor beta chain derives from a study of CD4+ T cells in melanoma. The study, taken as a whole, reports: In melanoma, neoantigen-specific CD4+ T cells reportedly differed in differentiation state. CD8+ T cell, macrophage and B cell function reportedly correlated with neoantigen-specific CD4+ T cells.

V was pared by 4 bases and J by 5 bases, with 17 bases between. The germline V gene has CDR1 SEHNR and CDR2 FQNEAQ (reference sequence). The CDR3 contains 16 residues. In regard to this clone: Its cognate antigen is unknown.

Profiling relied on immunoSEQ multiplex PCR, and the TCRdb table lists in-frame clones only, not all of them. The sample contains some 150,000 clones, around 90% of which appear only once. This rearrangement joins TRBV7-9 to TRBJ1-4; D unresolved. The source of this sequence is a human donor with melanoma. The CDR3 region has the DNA TGTGCCAGCAGCTGGAGGATGAGTCAAAGCAATGAAAAACTGTTTTTT. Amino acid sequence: CASSWRMSQSNEKLFF.